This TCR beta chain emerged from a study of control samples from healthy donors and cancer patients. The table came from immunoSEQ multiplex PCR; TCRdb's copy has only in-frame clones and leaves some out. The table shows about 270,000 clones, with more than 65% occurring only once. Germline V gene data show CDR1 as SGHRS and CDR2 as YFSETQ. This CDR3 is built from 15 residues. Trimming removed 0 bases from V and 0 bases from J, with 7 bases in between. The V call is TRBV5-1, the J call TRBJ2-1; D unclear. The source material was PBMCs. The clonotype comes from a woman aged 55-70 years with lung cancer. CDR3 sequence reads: CASSLDPNSYNEQFF. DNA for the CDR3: TGCGCCAGCAGCTTGGACCCGAACTCCTACAATGAGCAGTTCTTC.